Sequencing of this T cell receptor (beta chain) was carried out in a study of cytomegalovirus exposure and HLA in healthy donors. Study-level results: Because they were indistinguishable, some V segments, including TRBV6-2 and TRBV6-3, were excluded.

CDR1 and CDR2 from the germline V gene are SGHNT and YYREEE (reference sequence). CDR3 length: 15 residues. V lost 1 base and J 1 base, leaving 12 bases between the germline ends. This PCR relied on a set of 60 Vbeta primers and 13 Jbeta primers. TCRdb keeps only in-frame clones here, not all; method: immunoSEQ multiplex PCR. The sample consists of around 150,000 clones, roughly two thirds of them appearing once. In regard to this clone: Antigen: not known.

This TCR was sampled from a woman between 18 and 29 years old in good health and CMV-seropositive. The J gene is TRBJ2-7, the V gene TRBV5-4; D is unresolved. Sequenced: PBMCs. In DNA, the CDR3 is TGTGCCAGCAGCTTGTACTCCGATCCTTCCTACGAGCAGTACTTC. Translating gives CASSLYSDPSYEQYF.